Listed below are T cell receptor beta chains from one sample, sequenced in a study of T cell responses to AZD1222 COVID-19 vaccine. The data were produced by immunoSEQ multiplex PCR, yet TCRdb's version contains in-frame clones alone and is incomplete. The table records some 49,000 clones, approximately 90% of them present only once. Sequenced here: peripheral blood, sampled 28 days after the second AZD1222 dose. These receptor sequences come from an adult who received the AZD1222 COVID-19 vaccine. Each CDR3 is given without its conserved first and last residue. Fields, in order: V gene, clone size, CDR3 protein. Not every row has a clone size; where given, it reads once, few, many or a size class.

>TRBV7-2|once
ASSLGTIRATEAF
>TRBV7-9|.
ASSYRTYEQY
>TRBV4-2|.
ASSQDPQGARSYT
>TRBV19|once
ASSMGRGDSTEAF
>TRBV2|.
ASSPRPRSYNEQF
>TRBV30|.
AWSQRGSRETQY
>TRBV28|.
ASRTGEEKLF
>TRBV28|.
ASSSQGAQNQPQH
>TRBV5-1|.
ASSELAGFNEQF
>TRBV7-8|.
ASSPDRVRNQPQH
>TRBV11-3|once
ASSLPARYGYT
>TRBV6-5|.
ASTRQGADIQY
>TRBV19|.
ASSPLQGAEQY
>TRBV11-3|.
ASSSPRVNNEQF
>TRBV5-1|.
ASSPGTSGTGELF
>TRBV3-1/TRBV3-2|.
ASSQDSTPGELF
>TRBV7-3|.
ASSLGFGTSTDTQY
>TRBV7-2|.
ASSLGVPGETQY
>TRBV7-9|.
ASSSHRGSGANVLT
>TRBV14|.
ASSQDWGGDSARIQF
>TRBV4-2|.
ASSQVPGLADDTDTQY
>TRBV11-2|once
ASSWGPTNNGELF
>TRBV6-5|.
ATRRAVNTEAF
>TRBV10-2|once
ASSESTGSYGYT
>TRBV5-8|.
ASSAGQGIGNQPQH
>TRBV6-6|.
ASSGLREQF
>TRBV2|.
ASSARGTEAF
>TRBV6-5|.
ASSSLGGEQY
>TRBV5-1|.
ASSPHLLAGGHNEQF
>TRBV5-3|.
ARSPGLAGVGGQETQY
>TRBV3-1/TRBV3-2|.
ASSKARLAGGYNEQF
>TRBV6-5|few
ASINRGNGELF
>TRBV7-8|.
ASSLLQRGTGELF
>TRBV6-5|.
ASSPYRKAYEAF
>TRBV19|.
ASSSYRAVTQPQH
>TRBV5-6|.
ATRASGRYEQY
>TRBV9|.
ASTVNTGELF
>TRBV19|.
ATKDRGQPQH
>TRBV7-8|.
ASSLAVSVNTGELF
>TRBV5-1|.
ASSFGTVGTYEQY
>TRBV28|.
ASSSGNNYEQY
>TRBV2|.
ASSEGLAAVYEQY
>TRBV5-4|.
ASSPTSLGYNEQF
>TRBV5-4|.
ASSSRTDLNTEAF
>TRBV6-5|.
ASRRAGEYQETQY
>TRBV6-5|.
ASRAGPTYEQY
>TRBV7-9|.
ASSVSRDTEAF
>TRBV5-6|.
ASSLGANYGYT
>TRBV6-5|.
ASRWGTADTQY
>TRBV6-5|.
ASSPGQEREEAF
>TRBV6-5|.
ASKMEGTYGYT
>TRBV6-5|.
ASSWYTGRIYEQY
>TRBV19|.
ASSAEGLLSYEQY
>TRBV5-1|.
ASSLASGRAGDTQY
>TRBV28|.
ASSPGQDQETQY
>TRBV7-2|.
ASSNRDYRKLF
>TRBV7-8|.
ASSRDRVQGSPLH
>TRBV6-1|.
ASSPDEKLF